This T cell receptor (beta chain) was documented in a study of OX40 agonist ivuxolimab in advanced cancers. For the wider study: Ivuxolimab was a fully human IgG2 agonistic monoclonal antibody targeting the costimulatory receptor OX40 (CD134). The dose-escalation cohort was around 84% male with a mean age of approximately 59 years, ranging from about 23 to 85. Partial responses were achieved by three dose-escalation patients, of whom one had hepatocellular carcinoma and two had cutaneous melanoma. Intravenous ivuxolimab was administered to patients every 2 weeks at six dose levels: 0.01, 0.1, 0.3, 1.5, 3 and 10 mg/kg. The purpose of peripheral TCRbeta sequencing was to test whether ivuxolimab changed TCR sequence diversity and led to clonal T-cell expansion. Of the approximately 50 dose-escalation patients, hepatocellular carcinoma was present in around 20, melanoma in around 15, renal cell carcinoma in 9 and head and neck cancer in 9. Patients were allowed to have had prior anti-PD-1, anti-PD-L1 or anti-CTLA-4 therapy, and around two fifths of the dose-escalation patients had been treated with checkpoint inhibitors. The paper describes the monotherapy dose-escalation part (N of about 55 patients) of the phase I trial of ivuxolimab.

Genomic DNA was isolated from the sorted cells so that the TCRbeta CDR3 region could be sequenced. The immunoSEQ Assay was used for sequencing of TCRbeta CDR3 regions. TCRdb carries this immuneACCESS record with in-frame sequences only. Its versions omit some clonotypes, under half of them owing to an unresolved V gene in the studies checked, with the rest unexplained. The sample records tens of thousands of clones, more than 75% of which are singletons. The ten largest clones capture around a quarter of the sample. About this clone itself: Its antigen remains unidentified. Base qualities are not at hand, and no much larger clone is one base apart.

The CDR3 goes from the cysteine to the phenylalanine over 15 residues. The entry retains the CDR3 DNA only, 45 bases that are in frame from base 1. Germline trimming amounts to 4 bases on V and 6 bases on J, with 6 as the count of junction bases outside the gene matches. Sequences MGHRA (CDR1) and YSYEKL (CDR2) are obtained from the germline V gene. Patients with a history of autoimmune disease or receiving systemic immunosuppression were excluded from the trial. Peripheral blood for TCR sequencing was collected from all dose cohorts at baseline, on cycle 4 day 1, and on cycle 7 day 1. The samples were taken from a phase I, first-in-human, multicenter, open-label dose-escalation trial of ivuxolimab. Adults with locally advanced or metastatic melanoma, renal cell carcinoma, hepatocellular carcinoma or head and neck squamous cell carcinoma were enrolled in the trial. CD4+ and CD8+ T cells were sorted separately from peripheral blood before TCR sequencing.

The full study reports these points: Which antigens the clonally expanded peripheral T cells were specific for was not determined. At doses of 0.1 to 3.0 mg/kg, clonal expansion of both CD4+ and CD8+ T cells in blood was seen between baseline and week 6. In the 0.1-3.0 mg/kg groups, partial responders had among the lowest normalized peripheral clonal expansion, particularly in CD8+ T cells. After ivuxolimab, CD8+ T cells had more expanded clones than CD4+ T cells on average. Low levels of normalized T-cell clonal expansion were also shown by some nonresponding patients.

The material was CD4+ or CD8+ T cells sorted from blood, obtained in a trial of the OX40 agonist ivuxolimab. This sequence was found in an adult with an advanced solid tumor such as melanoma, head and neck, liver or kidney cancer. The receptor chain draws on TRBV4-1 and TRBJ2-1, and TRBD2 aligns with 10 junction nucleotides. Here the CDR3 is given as CASSPLAGVVNEQFF. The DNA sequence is TGCGCCAGCAGCCCTCTAGCGGGAGTAGTCAATGAGCAGTTCTTC.